This is a list of T cell receptor beta chains from one sample in a study of cytomegalovirus exposure and HLA in healthy donors. This table comes from immunoSEQ multiplex PCR, and its TCRdb copy is limited to in-frame clones, with some not included. The sample includes more than 65,000 clones, 75% to 80% of them seen just once. The specimen was PBMCs. Every receptor here comes from a female donor in good health and CMV-seronegative. Both conserved end residues are part of each CDR3. The D gene is left open where the match is weak. Size is omitted from some rows. Given values are once, few, many or a class for expanded clones.

TRBJ2-7 TRBV5-1 - TRBD1 CASSLGQGSSYEQYF TGCGCCAGCAGCTTAGGACAGGGAAGCTCCTACGAGCAGTACTTC
TRBJ2-7 TRBV4-1 - TRBD2 CASSQDTGTSGEGLEQYF TGCGCCAGCAGCCAAGACACCGGGACTAGCGGGGAGGGCCTCGAGCAGTACTTC
TRBJ2-5 TRBV5-1 - TRBD2 CASSLVAGGVSTTSETQYF TGCGCCAGCAGCTTGGTAGCGGGGGGCGTCTCTACTACCTCAGAGACCCAGTACTTC
TRBJ2-3 TRBV28 once - CASSDYTDTQYF TGTGCCAGCAGTGACTACACAGATACGCAGTATTTT
TRBJ2-3 TRBV19 - - CASSTRGGADTQYF TGTGCCAGTAGTACTCGAGGGGGGGCGGATACGCAGTATTTT
TRBJ2-7 TRBV7-9 - TRBD2 CASSWGTSSYEQYF TGTGCCAGCAGCTGGGGGACTAGCTCCTACGAGCAGTACTTC
TRBJ2-7 TRBV18 - TRBD2 CASSLGRGGGNEQYF TGTGCCAGCTCACTAGGCCGCGGCGGGGGGAACGAGCAGTACTTC
TRBJ2-3 TRBV6-5 - - CASSQVDIKQYF TGTGCCAGCAGCCAGGTGGATATCAAGCAGTATTTT
TRBJ2-5 TRBV5-1 - TRBD2 CASSLEGVAGTWETQYF TGCGCCAGCAGCTTGGAAGGCGTAGCGGGAACATGGGAGACCCAGTACTTC
TRBJ1-3 TRBV5-6 - TRBD1 CASSFRQGLSGNTIYF TGTGCCAGCAGCTTCAGACAGGGTCTCTCTGGAAACACCATATATTTT
TRBJ2-7 TRBV7-2 - TRBD2 CASSLEGLAYYEQYF TGTGCCAGCAGCTTAGAAGGACTAGCATACTACGAGCAGTACTTC
TRBJ1-3 TRBV6-5 few TRBD1 CASGPGGGNTIYF TGTGCCAGCGGTCCAGGGGGTGGAAACACCATATATTTT
TRBJ2-7 TRBV5-4 - TRBD1 CAGSPETGNEQYF TGTGCCGGCAGCCCCGAGACAGGGAACGAGCAGTACTTC
TRBJ1-5 TRBV28 - - CASRGGQPQHF TGTGCCAGCAGGGGGGGTCAGCCCCAGCATTTT
TRBJ1-5 TRBV19 - - CASSRETGYSNQPQHF TGTGCCAGTAGTAGGGAGACAGGCTATAGCAATCAGCCCCAGCATTTT
TRBJ2-1 TRBV7-9 few TRBD2 CSSGSWEQFF TGTTCCAGCGGGAGTTGGGAGCAGTTCTTC
TRBJ1-4 TRBV5-1 - TRBD1 CASSTQGDSEKLFF TGCGCCAGCAGCACCCAGGGGGACAGTGAAAAACTGTTTTTT
TRBJ1-2 TRBV18 - - CASSPRREGSYGYTF TGTGCCAGCTCACCCCGCAGGGAGGGCTCATATGGCTACACCTTC
TRBJ1-4 TRBV6-6 - - CASRPPGGNEKLFF TGTGCCAGCAGGCCTCCGGGGGGTAATGAAAAACTGTTTTTT
TRBJ2-3 TRBV30 few TRBD2 CAGTSGGADTQYF TGTGCTGGAACTAGCGGGGGGGCAGATACGCAGTATTTT
TRBJ2-5 TRBV29-1 - - CSVDRGRETQYF TGCAGCGTTGATAGGGGCAGGGAGACCCAGTACTTC
TRBJ2-5 TRBV4-2 - TRBD2 CASSQGASGGTRETQYF TGTGCCAGCAGCCAAGGGGCTAGCGGGGGGACGCGGGAGACCCAGTACTTC
TRBJ2-1 TRBV27 - TRBD2 CASSSGLAGANEQFF TGTGCCAGCAGTTCGGGACTAGCGGGGGCGAATGAGCAGTTCTTC
TRBJ2-5 TRBV7-2 - - CASSLNREETQYF TGTGCCAGCAGCTTAAACAGGGAAGAGACCCAGTACTTC
TRBJ1-3 TRBV7-9 - - CASSFIPRGPGGNTIYF TGTGCCAGCAGCTTTATCCCTCGCGGCCCTGGAGGAAACACCATATATTTT
TRBJ1-4 TRBV19 - - CASRPSRDNEKLFF TGTGCCAGCCGCCCTTCGAGGGACAACGAAAAACTGTTTTTT
TRBJ2-3 TRBV19 - - CASSLPPDTQYF TGTGCCAGTAGTCTACCCCCAGATACGCAGTATTTT
TRBJ2-7 TRBV14 - - CASSLGGYEQYF TGTGCCAGCAGCCTAGGGGGCTACGAGCAGTACTTC
TRBJ1-2 TRBV5-1 - - CASSPIEIGAGYTF TGCGCCAGCAGCCCAATCGAGATAGGAGCTGGCTACACCTTC
TRBJ2-2 TRBV5-4 - - CASSLGQFDTGELFF TGTGCCAGCAGCTTGGGACAGTTTGACACCGGGGAGCTGTTTTTT
TRBJ2-7 TRBV28 - TRBD1 CATGIRGREQYF TGTGCCACCGGAATCAGGGGGCGAGAGCAGTACTTC
TRBJ2-3 TRBV15 - - CATSRARADTQYF TGTGCCACCAGCAGAGCGCGGGCAGATACGCAGTATTTT
TRBJ2-5 TRBV7-2 - - CASSRRGIQETQYF TGTGCCAGCAGTCGCCGGGGGATCCAAGAGACCCAGTACTTC
TRBJ2-3 TRBV6-5 - - CASSSVVTDTQYF TGTGCCAGCAGTTCGGTGGTTACAGATACGCAGTATTTT
TRBJ2-1 TRBV15 once TRBD2 CATRTGLDGYNEQFF TGTGCCACCCGAACGGGACTAGACGGCTACAATGAGCAGTTCTTC
TRBJ2-1 TRBV6-5 - - CASSYFGEQFF TGTGCCAGCAGTTACTTCGGGGAGCAGTTCTTC
TRBJ2-1 TRBV7-9 - - CASSPSGPSGEQFF TGTGCCAGCAGCCCTTCCGGTCCCAGCGGCGAGCAGTTCTTC
TRBJ2-5 TRBV18 - TRBD1 CASSPEGQGIFETQYF TGTGCCAGCTCACCCGAGGGACAGGGGATCTTCGAGACCCAGTACTTC
TRBJ1-5 TRBV6-5 - - CASAVRRADQPQHF TGTGCCAGCGCCGTGAGGCGAGCCGATCAGCCCCAGCATTTT
TRBJ1-1 TRBV7-2 few TRBD1 CASSWRTGEVTEAFF TGTGCCAGCAGCTGGCGGACAGGGGAGGTCACTGAAGCTTTCTTT
TRBJ1-2 TRBV28 - - CASSPPGHRVGYGYTF TGTGCCAGCAGTCCCCCTGGGCACAGGGTCGGCTATGGCTACACCTTC
TRBJ2-7 TRBV4-1 - TRBD1 CASSQERQGDPYEQYF TGCGCCAGCAGCCAAGAGAGACAGGGAGATCCATACGAGCAGTACTTC
TRBJ2-5 TRBV6-5 - - CASSYGGDQETQYF TGTGCCAGCAGTTACGGAGGGGACCAAGAGACCCAGTACTTC
TRBJ2-2 TRBV6-5 - TRBD2 CASSYSGGNTGELFF TGTGCCAGCAGTTATAGCGGGGGGAACACCGGGGAGCTGTTTTTT
TRBJ2-1 TRBV7-9 once TRBD2 CASSPNRTSGSISYNEQFF TGTGCCAGCAGCCCGAATCGGACTAGCGGGAGTATATCCTACAATGAGCAGTTCTTC
TRBJ1-1 TRBV6-1 - - CASSERGQNTEAFF TGTGCCAGCAGTGAAAGAGGACAGAACACTGAAGCTTTCTTT
TRBJ1-5 TRBV15 - TRBD1 CATSRPPDPRQGASTNQPQHF TGTGCCACCAGCAGACCCCCAGATCCCCGACAGGGGGCATCAACTAATCAGCCCCAGCATTTT
TRBJ1-4 TRBV7-2 - - CASSLVRAEEKLFF TGTGCCAGCAGCTTAGTGAGAGCGGAGGAAAAACTGTTTTTT
TRBJ2-1 TRBV19 - - CASRLEAEQFF TGTGCCAGTAGACTAGAGGCTGAGCAGTTCTTC
TRBJ2-3 TRBV29-1 - - CSVGQGGTDTQYF TGCAGCGTTGGTCAGGGCGGCACAGATACGCAGTATTTT
TRBJ2-1 TRBV9 - - CASSVGPPGETDEQFF TGTGCCAGCAGCGTAGGCCCCCCAGGGGAAACGGATGAGCAGTTCTTC
TRBJ2-5 TRBV30 - TRBD1 CAWSATGGQETQYF TGTGCCTGGAGTGCCACAGGGGGGCAAGAGACCCAGTACTTC
TRBJ1-6 TRBV19 - - CASSINRYNSPLHF TGTGCCAGTAGTATTAACAGGTATAATTCACCCCTCCACTTT
TRBJ2-1 TRBV5-1 - - CASSLGHGDVGNEQFF TGCGCCAGCAGCTTGGGGCACGGGGATGTTGGCAATGAGCAGTTCTTC
TRBJ1-4 TRBV2 few - CASMVGTTTNEKLFF TGTGCCAGCATGGTTGGGACTACAACTAATGAAAAACTGTTTTTT